This T cell receptor (beta chain) originates from a study of T cell repertoires and HLA-DP antigens. A note on this clone: Its antigen is as yet unknown.

Only in-frame clones appear in the TCRdb table, and some are missing; sequencing was by immunoSEQ multiplex PCR. The top ten clones hold around 1.7% of a sample with approximately 89,000 clones, approximately 86% of them seen once. In germline, CDR1 is SGHAT, CDR2 FQNNGV. CDR3 length: 14 amino acids. Trimming cost V 5 bases and J 2 bases; bases outside gene matches: 2. The TCR originated in a man over 45 in good health and CMV-seronegative. The sequencing input was CD4+ T cells from PBMCs. V and J are TRBV11-2 and TRBJ2-7; 11 bases agree with TRBD1. This chain's CDR3 is CASSPGQGAYEQYF. The CDR3 nucleotides are TGTGCCAGCAGCCCGGGACAGGGGGCCTACGAGCAGTACTTC.